Given below is one TCR beta chain in context. Without a recorded count, this clonotype is taken to be medium-sized (0.01 to 0.1%) from its frequency. Its binding antigen is unknown. The source of the sample is a study of diagnostic markers for celiac disease (dated by TCRdb to 2019 to 2021). For sequencing, an Illumina MiSeq was employed. After reprocessing by TCRdb, each CDR3 protein sequence is one entry, and no DNA is given. The sample table on file contains about 5,600 distinct CDR3 sequences. The top ten hold around 6.4% of the sample. The CDR3, cysteine through phenylalanine, is 12 amino acids long. No DNA has been recorded. CDR1 and CDR2 were assigned from the germline V gene (reference sequence) as MNHNY and SVGAGI.

The sequence is built from TRBV6-6 and TRBJ2-7. The sequenced material came from either unsorted cells or a sorted T cell fraction (not recorded which). This TCR came from a human donor. This table probably holds off-target reads from a library built for another chain. Here the CDR3 is given as CASSYMAVLQYF.